The sequence of this TCR beta chain was determined in a study of blood T cell repertoires in COVID-19. Overall study: Samples taken during acute and convalescent COVID-19 were collected in the United States, Italy and Spain.

Recruitment covered fewer than 25 US areas and drew participants whose ages spanned roughly 18 to 90 years. In assigning cohorts, the study relied on participant-reported clinical history. In the authors' methods: Scientists estimated how many nucleated cells there were by amplifying reference gene primers. Using immunoSEQ multiplex PCR, the repertoire was profiled, and TCRdb retains in-frame clones only, with some absent. V, J and clone size are taken as reported in that table, and D and trimming were inferred from the DNA itself. This table holds 200,000 or so clones, 80% to 90% found once. CDR1 is MNHEY and CDR2 is SVGAGI in the germline V gene. This CDR3 contains 14 residues. Germline trimming cut 3 bases from V and 4 bases from J; bases unmatched to any gene: 5.

The gene calls are TRBV6-5 and TRBJ1-1, with 7 bases lining up with TRBD1. The sequence came from a woman aged 40 to 50 with acute COVID-19. Sequenced: PBMCs or T cells enriched from blood (not recorded which). The CDR3 reads CASSYRGLITEAFF. The CDR3 DNA reads as TGTGCCAGCAGTTATAGGGGGCTAATCACTGAAGCTTTCTTT.